This is a list of T cell receptor beta chains from one sample in a study of shared clonotypes between healthy human individuals. Using immunoSEQ multiplex PCR, the repertoire was profiled, and TCRdb retains in-frame clones only, with some absent. The sample has about 2,100,000 clones; roughly 91% are singletons. What was sequenced was naive CD8+ T cells from PBMCs. Receptor source: a young man in good health. Some clones in this sample may be carry-over from other donors' samples. Each CDR3 is given with its conserved first and last residue.

CASSASGNYEQYF,TRBV9,TRBJ2-7
CASSASTLAYEQYF,TRBV2,TRBJ2-7
CASAGMRGNEQFF,TRBV19,TRBJ2-1
CASSQEFGSGPYNEQFF,TRBV14,TRBJ2-1
CASSLSQWGGYEQYF,TRBV27,TRBJ2-7
CATNEAGDTGELFF,TRBV6-6,TRBJ2-2
CATSTGFRLGMYEQYF,TRBV15,TRBJ2-7
CASLGAAEAFF,TRBV19,TRBJ1-1
CASSLLASGSNDEQFF,TRBV28,TRBJ2-1
CASTYRTGGQPQHF,TRBV27,TRBJ1-5